This TCR beta chain emerged from a study of follicular helper T cells after annual influenza vaccination. Study in general: Some donors were sampled over the 2013-2014, 2014-2015 and 2015-2016 vaccinations.

The table came from immunoSEQ multiplex PCR; TCRdb's copy has only in-frame clones and leaves some out. The sample consists of approximately 9,000 clones, approximately 80% of them appearing once. Germline CDR1 is GTSNPN and CDR2 is SVGIG (reference sequence). The CDR3 has 13 amino acids. Deletions cut 0 bases from V and 6 bases from J, with 10 bases between. Time point denoted: 2014-2015 season, 7 days after vaccination. Per time point, roughly 40-100 mL of blood was sampled. With regard to this clone: Its antigen is as yet unknown.

Study-level results: ICOS+CD38+ cTfh clonality tracked population frequency, and its change tracked circulating plasmablast change.

The V call is TRBV30, the J call TRBJ2-3; possibly TRBD1 for D (5 bases). The sequencing used CXCR5+ CD38- circulating T follicular helper cells from blood, collected 7 days after influenza vaccination. Subset meaning: circulating Tfh, non-naive CD4+CXCR5+PD-1+ (ICOS+CD38+ or ICOS-CD38-). This sequence originates from an adult who received the influenza vaccine. CDR3 nucleotide sequence: TGTGCCTGGAGTGTCCTGGGGCGGGATACGCAGTATTTT. It translates to CAWSVLGRDTQYF.